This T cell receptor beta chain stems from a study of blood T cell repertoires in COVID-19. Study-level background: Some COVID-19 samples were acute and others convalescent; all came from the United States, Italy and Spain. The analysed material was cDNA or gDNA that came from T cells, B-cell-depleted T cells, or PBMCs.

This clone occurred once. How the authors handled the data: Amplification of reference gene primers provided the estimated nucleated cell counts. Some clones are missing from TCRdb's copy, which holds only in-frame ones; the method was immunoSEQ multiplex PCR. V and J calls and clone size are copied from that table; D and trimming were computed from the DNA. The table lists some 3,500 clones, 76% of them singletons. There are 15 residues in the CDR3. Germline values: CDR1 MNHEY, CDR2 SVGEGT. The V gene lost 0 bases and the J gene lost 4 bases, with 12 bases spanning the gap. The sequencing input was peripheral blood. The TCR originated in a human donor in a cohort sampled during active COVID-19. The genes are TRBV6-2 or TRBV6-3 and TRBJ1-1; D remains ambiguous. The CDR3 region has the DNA TGTGCCAGCAGTTACTCAGCACGAACGGGCACTGAAGCTTTCTTT. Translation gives CASSYSARTGTEAFF.